This T cell receptor (beta chain) was recorded in a study of long-term antiretroviral therapy in people with HIV. Turning to the study itself: Earliest sampling preceded the 2015 immediate-ART recommendation by about a decade. Study-wide results and limits: HIV repertoires covered narrower CDR3 length ranges than controls did. Blood specimens, gathered between about 2003 and 2018, were possibly obtained under older ART regimens. Regardless of time point, clones expanded before ART dominated the repertoire.

For this clone: No antigen is known for it.

The CDR3 has 16 amino acids. Germline CDR1 is SGHRS and CDR2 is YFSETQ. Trimming pared 4 bases from V and 0 bases from J, leaving 14 bases between. It was version v3.0 of the immunoSEQ assay that was run at survey level. This table comes from immunoSEQ multiplex PCR, and its TCRdb copy is limited to in-frame clones, with some not included. The sample carries over 15,000 clones, around 84% recorded once. The sequences come from unsorted PBMCs, collected 0.1 years before starting antiretroviral therapy. The chain joins TRBV5-1 to TRBJ1-3; D may be TRBD1 (5 bases). The source is a man aged 18 to 29 with HIV. The CDR3 loop reads CASSPSGTDSGNTIYF. The CDR3 coding sequence is TGCGCCAGCAGCCCCTCCGGGACCGACTCTGGAAACACCATATATTTT.